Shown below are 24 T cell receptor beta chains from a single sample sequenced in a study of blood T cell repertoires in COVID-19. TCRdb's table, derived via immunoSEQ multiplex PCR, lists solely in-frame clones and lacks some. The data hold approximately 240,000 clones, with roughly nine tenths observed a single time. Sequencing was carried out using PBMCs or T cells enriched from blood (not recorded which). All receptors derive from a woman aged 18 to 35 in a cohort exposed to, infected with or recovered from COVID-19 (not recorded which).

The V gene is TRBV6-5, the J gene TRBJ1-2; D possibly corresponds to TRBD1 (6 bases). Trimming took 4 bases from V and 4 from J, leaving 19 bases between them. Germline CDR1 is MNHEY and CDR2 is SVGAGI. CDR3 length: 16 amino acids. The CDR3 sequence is CASSFRGGQGGYGYTF. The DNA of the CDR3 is TGTGCCAGCAGTTTCCGGGGGGGGCAGGGCGGCTATGGCTACACCTTC.

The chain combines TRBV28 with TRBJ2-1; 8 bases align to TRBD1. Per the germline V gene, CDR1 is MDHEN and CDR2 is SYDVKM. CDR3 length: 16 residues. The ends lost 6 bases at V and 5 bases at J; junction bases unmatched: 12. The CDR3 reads CASSYMDREVNNEQFF. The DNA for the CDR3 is TGTGCCAGCAGCTACATGGACAGGGAGGTCAACAATGAGCAGTTCTTC.

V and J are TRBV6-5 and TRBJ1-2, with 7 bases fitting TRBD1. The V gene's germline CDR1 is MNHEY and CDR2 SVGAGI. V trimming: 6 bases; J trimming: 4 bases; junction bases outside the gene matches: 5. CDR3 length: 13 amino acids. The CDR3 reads CASSHRGGYGYTF. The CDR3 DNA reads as TGTGCCAGCAGCCACAGGGGCGGCTATGGCTACACCTTC.

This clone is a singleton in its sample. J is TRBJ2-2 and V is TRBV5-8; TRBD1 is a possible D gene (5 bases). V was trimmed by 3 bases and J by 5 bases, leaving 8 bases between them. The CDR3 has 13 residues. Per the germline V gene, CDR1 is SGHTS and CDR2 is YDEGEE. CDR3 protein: CASSYQGTGELFF. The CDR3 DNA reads TGTGCCAGCAGCTACCAGGGAACCGGGGAGCTGTTTTTT.

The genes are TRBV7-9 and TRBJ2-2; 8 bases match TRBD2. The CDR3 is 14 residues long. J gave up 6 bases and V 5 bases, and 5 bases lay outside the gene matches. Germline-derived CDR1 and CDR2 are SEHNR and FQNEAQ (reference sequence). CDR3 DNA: TGTGCCAGCAGCCGCGGACTAGCATCCGGGGAGCTGTTTTTT. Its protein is CASSRGLASGELFF.

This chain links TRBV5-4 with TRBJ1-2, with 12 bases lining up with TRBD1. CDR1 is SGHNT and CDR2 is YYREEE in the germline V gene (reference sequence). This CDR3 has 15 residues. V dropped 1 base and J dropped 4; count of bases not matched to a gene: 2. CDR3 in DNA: TGTGCCAGCAGCTTGCCGGGACAGGGGGCCTATGGCTACACCTTC. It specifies CASSLPGQGAYGYTF.

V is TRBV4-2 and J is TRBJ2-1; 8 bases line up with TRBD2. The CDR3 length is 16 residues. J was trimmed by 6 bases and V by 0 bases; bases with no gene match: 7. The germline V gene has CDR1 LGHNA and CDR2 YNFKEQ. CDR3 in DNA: TGTGCCAGCAGCCAAGAAGGAGCGGGAGAGGGCAATGAGCAGTTCTTC. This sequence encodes CASSQEGAGEGNEQFF.

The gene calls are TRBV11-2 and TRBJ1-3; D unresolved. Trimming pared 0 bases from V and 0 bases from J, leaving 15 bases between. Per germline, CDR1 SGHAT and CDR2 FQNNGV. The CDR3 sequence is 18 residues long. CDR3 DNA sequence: TGTGCCAGCAGCTTAGATTGGCCCCCCTCCCACTCTGGAAACACCATATATTTT. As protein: CASSLDWPPSHSGNTIYF. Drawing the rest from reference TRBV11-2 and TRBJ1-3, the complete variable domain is EAGVAQSPRYKIIEKRQSVAFWCNPISGHATLYWYQQILGQGPKLLIQFQNNGVVDDSQLPKDRFSAERLKGVDSTLKIQPAKLEDSAVYLCASSLDWPPSHSGNTIYFGEGSWLTVV.

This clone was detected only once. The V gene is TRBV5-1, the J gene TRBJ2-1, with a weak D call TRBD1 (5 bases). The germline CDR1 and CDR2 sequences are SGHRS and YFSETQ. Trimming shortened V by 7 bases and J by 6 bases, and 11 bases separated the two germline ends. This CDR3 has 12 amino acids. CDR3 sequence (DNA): TGCGCCAGCCTGGGGCAGTTCAATGAGCAGTTCTTC. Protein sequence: CASLGQFNEQFF.

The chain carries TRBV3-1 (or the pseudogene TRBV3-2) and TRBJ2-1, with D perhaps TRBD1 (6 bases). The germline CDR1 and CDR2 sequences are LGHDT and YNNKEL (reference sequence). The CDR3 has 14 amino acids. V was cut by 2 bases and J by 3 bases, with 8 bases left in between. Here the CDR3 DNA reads TGTGCCAGCAGCCAAAGGGACATCTACAATGAGCAGTTCTTC. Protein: CASSQRDIYNEQFF.

The CDR3 region is CACRTSGRYEQYF. In DNA, the CDR3 is TGTGCCTGCCGGACTAGCGGTCGCTACGAGCAGTACTTC. The J gene is TRBJ2-7, the V gene TRBV30, with 10 bases that match TRBD2. The CDR3 covers 13 residues. The V gene's germline CDR1 is GTSNPN and CDR2 SVGIG (reference sequence). With 6 bases clipped from V and 3 bases from J, the junction kept 5 bases outside the gene matches.

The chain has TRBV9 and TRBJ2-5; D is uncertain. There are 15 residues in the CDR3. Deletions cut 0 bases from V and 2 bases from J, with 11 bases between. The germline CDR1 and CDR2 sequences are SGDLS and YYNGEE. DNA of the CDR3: TGTGCCAGCAGCGTAGATACTACCTTACAAGAGACCCAGTACTTC. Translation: CASSVDTTLQETQYF.

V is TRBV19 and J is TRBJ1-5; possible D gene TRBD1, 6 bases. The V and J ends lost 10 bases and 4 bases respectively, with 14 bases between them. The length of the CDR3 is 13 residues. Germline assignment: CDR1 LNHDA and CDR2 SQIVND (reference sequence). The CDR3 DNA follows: TGTGCCACCTCCAGGGGAGGGAATCAGCCCCAGCATTTT. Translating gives CATSRGGNQPQHF.

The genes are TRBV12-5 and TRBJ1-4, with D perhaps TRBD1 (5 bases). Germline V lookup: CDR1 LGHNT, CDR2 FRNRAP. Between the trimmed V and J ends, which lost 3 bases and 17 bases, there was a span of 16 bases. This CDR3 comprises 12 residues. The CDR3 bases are TGTGCTAGTGGTTTACGATTAAGGGGCTTTTTTTTT. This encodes CASGLRLRGFFF.

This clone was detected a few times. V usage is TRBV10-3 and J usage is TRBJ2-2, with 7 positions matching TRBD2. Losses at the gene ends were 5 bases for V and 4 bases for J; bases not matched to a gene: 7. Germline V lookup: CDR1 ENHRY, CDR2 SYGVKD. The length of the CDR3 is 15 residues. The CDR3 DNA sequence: TGTGCCATCAGTAAACTAGCGACCCTCACCGGGGAGCTGTTTTTT. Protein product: CAISKLATLTGELFF.

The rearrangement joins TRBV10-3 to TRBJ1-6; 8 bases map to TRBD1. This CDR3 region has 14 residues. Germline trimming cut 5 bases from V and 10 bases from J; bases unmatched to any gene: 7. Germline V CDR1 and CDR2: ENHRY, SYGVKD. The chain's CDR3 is CAISNRQGPSPLHF. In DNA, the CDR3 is TGTGCCATCAGTAACCGACAGGGGCCATCACCCCTCCACTTT.

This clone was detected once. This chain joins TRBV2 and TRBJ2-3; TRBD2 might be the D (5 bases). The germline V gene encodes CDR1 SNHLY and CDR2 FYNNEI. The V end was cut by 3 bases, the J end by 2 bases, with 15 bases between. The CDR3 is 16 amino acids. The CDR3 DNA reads TGTGCCAGCAGTGAGTCTAGCCACCAGACCACAGATACGCAGTATTTT. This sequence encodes CASSESSHQTTDTQYF.

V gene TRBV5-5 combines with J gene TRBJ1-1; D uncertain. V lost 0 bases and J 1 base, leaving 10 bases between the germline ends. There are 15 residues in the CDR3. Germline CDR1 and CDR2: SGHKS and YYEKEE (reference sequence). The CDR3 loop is CASSLESAGNTEAFF. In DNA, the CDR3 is TGTGCCAGCAGCTTGGAGTCGGCGGGGAACACTGAAGCTTTCTTT. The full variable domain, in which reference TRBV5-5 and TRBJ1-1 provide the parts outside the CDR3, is DAGVTQSPTHLIKTRGQQVTLRCSPISGHKSVSWYQQVLGQGPQFIFQYYEKEERGRGNFPDRFSARQFPNYSSELNVNALLLGDSALYLCASSLESAGNTEAFFGQGTRLTVV.

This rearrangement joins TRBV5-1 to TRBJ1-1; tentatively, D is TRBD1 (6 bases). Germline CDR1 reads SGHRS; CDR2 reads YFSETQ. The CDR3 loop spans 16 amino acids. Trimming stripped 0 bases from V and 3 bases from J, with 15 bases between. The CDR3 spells CASSLADRDIDTEAFF. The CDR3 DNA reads TGCGCCAGCAGCTTGGCAGACCGGGACATCGACACTGAAGCTTTCTTT.

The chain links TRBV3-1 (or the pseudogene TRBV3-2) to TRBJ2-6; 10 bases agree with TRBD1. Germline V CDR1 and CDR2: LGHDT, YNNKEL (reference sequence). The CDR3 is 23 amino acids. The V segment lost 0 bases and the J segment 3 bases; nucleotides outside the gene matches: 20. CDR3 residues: CASSQELYGTGEALAYGANVLTF. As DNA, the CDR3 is TGTGCCAGCAGCCAAGAGTTATATGGGACAGGGGAGGCCTTGGCGTATGGGGCCAACGTCCTGACTTTC.

The CDR3 DNA is TGTGCCAGCAGTGAAGGGGACAGGGGATTGATCAACTATGGCTACACCTTC. The encoded protein is CASSEGDRGLINYGYTF. This chain links TRBV6-1 with TRBJ1-2; the match to TRBD1 covers 10 bases. V gave up 1 base and J gave up 2 bases; unmatched junction bases: 7. In germline, CDR1 is MNHNS, CDR2 SASEGT. The CDR3 runs 17 residues.

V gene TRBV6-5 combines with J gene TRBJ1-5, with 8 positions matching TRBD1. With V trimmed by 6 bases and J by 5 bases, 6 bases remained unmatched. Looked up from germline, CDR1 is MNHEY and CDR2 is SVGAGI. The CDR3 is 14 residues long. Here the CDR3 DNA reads TGTGCCAGCAGCCCACAGGGGGAAGATCAGCCCCAGCATTTT. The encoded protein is CASSPQGEDQPQHF.

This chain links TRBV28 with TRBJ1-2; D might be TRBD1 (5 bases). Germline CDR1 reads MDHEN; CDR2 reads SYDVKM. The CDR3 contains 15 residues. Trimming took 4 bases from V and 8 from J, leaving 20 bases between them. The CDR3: CASSSDDRTYGGYTF. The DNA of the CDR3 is TGTGCCAGCAGTTCGGATGACAGAACCTATGGGGGCTACACCTTC.

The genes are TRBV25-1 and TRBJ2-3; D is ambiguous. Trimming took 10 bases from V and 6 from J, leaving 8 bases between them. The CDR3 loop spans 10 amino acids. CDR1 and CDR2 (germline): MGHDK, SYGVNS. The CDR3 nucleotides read TGTGCCACCACATTGGATACGCAGTATTTT. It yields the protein CATTLDTQYF.